The text below deals with one T cell receptor beta chain. This sample is part of a study of blood T cell repertoires in COVID-19. Study at large: PBMCs, B-cell-depleted T cells, or T cells were the source of the cDNA or gDNA that made up the material.

The CDR3 has 14 amino acids. Looked up from germline, CDR1 is SGHTS and CDR2 is YDEGEE. The germline V and J ends were trimmed by 3 bases and 8 bases, with 12 bases remaining between them. Per the original methods: Reference gene primer amplification gave estimated nucleated cell counts. Produced via immunoSEQ multiplex PCR; TCRdb's table is partial and in-frame only. The DNA was the basis for D and trimming; V, J and clone size are from that table. The sample gives more than 85,000 clones, approximately 84% of which show up once; 3.5% to 5.5% is in the top ten. This chain links TRBV5-8 with TRBJ1-6; D unresolved. This TCR derives from a human donor in a cohort sampled during active COVID-19. Sample: peripheral blood. The CDR3 DNA reads TGTGCCAGCAGCTGGAATCCCGGAGATTCACCCCTCCACTTT. The encoded protein is CASSWNPGDSPLHF.